The clone carrying this T cell receptor beta chain was detected only once. Antigen unknown. The CDR3 is made up of 15 amino acids. The V segment lost 4 bases and the J segment 4 bases; nucleotides outside the gene matches: 7. This entry belongs to a study of T cell responses to AZD1222 COVID-19 vaccine. For the study at large: Pooled in the analysis were second doses at about 4 or about 12 weeks. Overall study findings and caveats: Just a handful of AZD1222 recipients tested seropositive at baseline. Targeting of unmutated variant regions was reportedly seen in nearly half of spike-specific TCRs. Among the donors, most were white British and more were female, and clonal diversity was possibly underestimated.

Method: immunoSEQ multiplex PCR; TCRdb's copy keeps in-frame clones and lacks some. Among approximately 140,000 clones listed, over 90% were seen once. The chain combines TRBV5-3 with TRBJ2-2; 7 bases align to TRBD1. TRBV5-3 is an open reading frame whose function is uncertain. This material consisted of peripheral blood, taken on day 0 of AZD1222 vaccination. The receptor comes from an adult in good health. This CDR3 is CARSTRDSFTGELFF. The CDR3 bases are TGTGCCAGAAGCACACGGGACAGTTTCACCGGGGAGCTGTTTTTT.